This TCR beta chain comes out of a study of cytomegalovirus exposure and HLA in healthy donors. Study-wide context: Unique TCRs from HLA-typed donors, 70 million to 85 million of them, were held in an early data release.

The PCR employed 60 Vbeta primers together with 13 Jbeta primers. Using immunoSEQ multiplex PCR, the repertoire was profiled, and TCRdb retains in-frame clones only, with some absent. This table holds approximately 190,000 clones, roughly 80% found once. With 2 bases clipped from V and 1 base from J, the junction kept 16 bases outside the gene matches. This CDR3 spans 21 amino acids. Germline loops: CDR1 SGDLS, CDR2 YYNGEE. Comments on this clone: Antigen: not known.

Study-wide results and caveats: Within an earlier analysis, most TCR beta V segments proved productive either about 90% or about 30% of the time. Sequence variants that were highly shared formed a cluster that was likely a sequencing artifact.

The chain has TRBV9 and TRBJ2-1; 12 bases agree with TRBD2. The clonotype originates from a woman in her twenties or thirties in good health and CMV-seropositive. The sequencing input was PBMCs. CDR3 sequence reads: CASSVEPRTSGESGSYNEQFF. Here the CDR3 DNA reads TGTGCCAGCAGCGTCGAACCCCGGACTAGCGGGGAGTCGGGGTCCTACAATGAGCAGTTCTTC.